This T cell receptor beta chain derives from a study of prognosis after radiotherapy for stage I lung cancer. As for the study in general: Enrolled patients (around 12 men, more than 5 women) had a median age of nearly 75 years and an age range of about 53 to 85 years. In this cohort, no one received concurrent therapy with stereotactic body radiotherapy. Study findings and constraints: Unique TCR clone counts were lower following stereotactic body radiation therapy (median roughly 9,900 versus 7,200). It was in patients who developed distant metastases that Shannon entropy after stereotactic body radiation therapy was lower.

The CDR3 runs 14 residues. CDR1 SNHLY and CDR2 FYNNEI come from the germline V gene. Two-round multiplex PCR amplified TCR beta CDR3 from genomic DNA. Primers specific to each TRBV and TRBJ gene were used in first-round PCR. TCRdb independently ran MiXCR on the multiplex PCR reads; one entry per CDR3 protein. The sample lists around 20,000 distinct CDR3 sequences, around 50% occurring once. Notes on this clonotype: The antigen is unknown. One end of the junction is discordant with germline, which a read error may explain.

This chain uses TRBV2 with TRBJ2-1; 7 bases agree with TRBD2. The clonotype was recovered from a donor over 45 with non-small cell lung cancer. Sequences were derived from PBMCs, sampled before or after stereotactic body radiation therapy (not recorded which). The CDR3 spells CASSEGMGRGEHFF. CDR3 coding DNA: TGTGCCAGCAGTGAAGGCATGGGCCGGGGGGAGCATTTCTTC.